These T cell receptor beta chains were read from a single sample in a study of siplizumab effects on memory and regulatory T cells. This table comes from immunoSEQ multiplex PCR, and its TCRdb copy is limited to in-frame clones, with some not included. The sample has roughly 100,000 clones; 85% to 95% are singletons. The sequenced sample consisted of Tregs sorted from blood. These receptors all stem from a human donor in good health. Both conserved end residues are part of each CDR3. The D gene is left open where the match is weak. Clone size is not always given. Where it is, it says once, few, many or a class for expanded clones.

V: TRBV13; length: 13; size: -; J: TRBJ2-7; D: -; DNA: TGTGCCAGCAGCTTAGACCCTACGTACGAGCAGTACTTC; CDR3: CASSLDPTYEQYF
V: TRBV7-3; length: 15; size: -; J: TRBJ2-1; D: -; DNA: TGTGCCAGCAGCTTAGACAGCGAACCCTACAATGAGCAGTTCTTC; CDR3: CASSLDSEPYNEQFF
V: TRBV20-1; length: 10; size: -; J: TRBJ2-7; D: -; DNA: TGCAGTGCTAGAGATAACGAGCAGTACTTC; CDR3: CSARDNEQYF
V: TRBV7-8; length: 15; size: -; J: TRBJ1-2; D: -; DNA: TGTGCCAGCAGCTTTGGACGGGCTGCGGACTATGGCTACACCTTC; CDR3: CASSFGRAADYGYTF
V: TRBV5-1; length: 12; size: -; J: TRBJ1-4; D: -; DNA: TGCGCCAGCAGGGGAGCTAATGAAAAACTGTTTTTT; CDR3: CASRGANEKLFF
V: TRBV6-6; length: 15; size: -; J: TRBJ2-3; D: -; DNA: TGTGCCAGCAGTTCCTCAAAGGGAGTAGTAGATACGCAGTATTTT; CDR3: CASSSSKGVVDTQYF
V: TRBV7-2; length: 14; size: -; J: TRBJ2-7; D: -; DNA: TGTGCCAGCAGCTTCGGAGGCCTGAACTACGAGCAGTACTTC; CDR3: CASSFGGLNYEQYF
V: TRBV9; length: 14; size: few; J: TRBJ1-6; D: TRBD1; DNA: TGTGCCAGCAGCCAGCGGACAGGGCCTTCACCCCTCCACTTT; CDR3: CASSQRTGPSPLHF
V: TRBV5-1; length: 16; size: -; J: TRBJ2-3; D: -; DNA: TGCGCCAGCAGCTTGGAGGGGGGACTTAAGGCAGATACGCAGTATTTT; CDR3: CASSLEGGLKADTQYF
V: TRBV6-1; length: 13; size: -; J: TRBJ1-1; D: -; DNA: TGTGCCAGCAGTGCTCTCCTGAACACTGAAGCTTTCTTT; CDR3: CASSALLNTEAFF
V: TRBV20-1; length: 8; size: once; J: TRBJ1-2; D: -; DNA: TGCAGCACACCTCGCTACACCTTC; CDR3: CSTPRYTF
V: TRBV7-8; length: 17; size: -; J: TRBJ2-2; D: TRBD2; DNA: TGTGCCAGCAGCTTAGCCCCTGGTAGCGGGGGGGCCAGGGAGCTGTTTTTT; CDR3: CASSLAPGSGGARELFF
V: TRBV14; length: 13; size: -; J: TRBJ1-1; D: -; DNA: TGTGCCAGCAGCCCCCATAACGGCCCTGAAGCTTTCTTT; CDR3: CASSPHNGPEAFF
V: TRBV5-1; length: 20; size: -; J: TRBJ2-3; D: TRBD2; DNA: TGCGCCAGCAGCTTGGAGGGTAGCGGGAAATTCGCTTCTAGCACAGATACGCAGTATTTT; CDR3: CASSLEGSGKFASSTDTQYF
V: TRBV4-1; length: 14; size: -; J: TRBJ1-5; D: -; DNA: TGCGCCAGCAGCCAACAAGGGGGGAATCAGCCCCAGCATTTT; CDR3: CASSQQGGNQPQHF
V: TRBV7-9; length: 14; size: -; J: TRBJ2-7; D: -; DNA: TGTGCCAGCAGCTTAGGTGGCCGATCCTACGAGCAGTACTTC; CDR3: CASSLGGRSYEQYF
V: TRBV19; length: 16; size: once; J: TRBJ1-3; D: -; DNA: TGTGCCAGTCACCCTCAAGCGGCAGGCTCTGGAAACACCATATATTTT; CDR3: CASHPQAAGSGNTIYF
V: TRBV4-1; length: 18; size: -; J: TRBJ2-1; D: -; DNA: TGCGCCAGCAGCCAAGCTCGGGTTTCAGGGAGCTCCTACAATGAGCAGTTCTTC; CDR3: CASSQARVSGSSYNEQFF
V: TRBV6-5; length: 12; size: -; J: TRBJ2-2; D: -; DNA: TGTGCCAGCAGTTCCATCTCTAGGGAGCTGTTTTTT; CDR3: CASSSISRELFF
V: TRBV7-9; length: 13; size: -; J: TRBJ1-2; D: -; DNA: TGTGCCAGCAGCTTAGAACGCCTAGATAGCTACACCTTC; CDR3: CASSLERLDSYTF
V: TRBV7-8; length: 16; size: -; J: TRBJ2-1; D: -; DNA: TGTGCCAGCAGCTTAGCGACGGATCCCTCCTACAATGAGCAGTTCTTC; CDR3: CASSLATDPSYNEQFF
V: TRBV7-9; length: 14; size: -; J: TRBJ1-4; D: TRBD1; DNA: TGTGCCAGCAGCCTCTCCCGGGACAGCGAAAAACTGTTTTTT; CDR3: CASSLSRDSEKLFF
V: TRBV4-3; length: 17; size: once; J: TRBJ2-1; D: TRBD2; DNA: TGCGCCAGCAGCGCCGGGACTAGCGGGAGAGCCTACAATGAGCAGTTCTTC; CDR3: CASSAGTSGRAYNEQFF
V: TRBV11-2; length: 14; size: -; J: TRBJ1-2; D: -; DNA: TGTGCCAGCAGCCTCGAGGGCCGGACCTATGGCTACACCTTC; CDR3: CASSLEGRTYGYTF
V: TRBV4-1; length: 16; size: -; J: TRBJ2-7; D: TRBD1; DNA: TGCGCCAGCAGCCAAGCTGGGACAGCCGGGCCCTACGAGCAGTACTTC; CDR3: CASSQAGTAGPYEQYF
V: TRBV30; length: 11; size: -; J: TRBJ1-2; D: -; DNA: TGTGCCTGGAACAGACCCTATGGCTACACCTTC; CDR3: CAWNRPYGYTF